The clone carrying this TCR beta chain showed up just once. Germline values: CDR1 SGHKS, CDR2 YYEKEE (reference sequence). V lost 4 bases, J lost 8 bases, and 12 bases lay in between. The CDR3 length is 12 residues. The data belong to a study of T cell changes during pregnancy in multiple sclerosis. Profiled with immunoSEQ multiplex PCR; TCRdb holds only in-frame clones, not every one. Found here are tens of thousands of clones, roughly 93% of them singletons; the top ten hold more than 0.8%. The chain has TRBV5-5 and TRBJ1-2, with D uncertain. The origin of this receptor is a female donor with multiple sclerosis, enrolled in a pregnancy study. The material was peripheral blood, obtained in the first trimester of pregnancy. CDR3 nucleotides: TGTGCCAGCAGCCCCGAGGGCCGGGGCTACACCTTC. It codes for CASSPEGRGYTF.